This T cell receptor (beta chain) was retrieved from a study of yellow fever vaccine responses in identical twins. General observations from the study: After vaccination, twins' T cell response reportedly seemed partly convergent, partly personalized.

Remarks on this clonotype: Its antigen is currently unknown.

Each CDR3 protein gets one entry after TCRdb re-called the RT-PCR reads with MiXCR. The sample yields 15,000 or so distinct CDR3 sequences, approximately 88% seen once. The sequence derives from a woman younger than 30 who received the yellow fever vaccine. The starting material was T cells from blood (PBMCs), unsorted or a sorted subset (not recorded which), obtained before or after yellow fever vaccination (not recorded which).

The CDR3 loop reads CATSFPGDGSYEQYF. CDR3 sequence (DNA): TGTGCCACCAGCTTCCCAGGTGATGGCTCCTACGAGCAGTACTTC. V gene TRBV15 combines with J gene TRBJ2-7; the D is unclear. The CDR3 is 15 residues long. Trimming stripped 5 bases from V and 0 bases from J, with 14 bases between. Germline V lookup: CDR1 LNHNV, CDR2 YYDKDF (reference sequence).